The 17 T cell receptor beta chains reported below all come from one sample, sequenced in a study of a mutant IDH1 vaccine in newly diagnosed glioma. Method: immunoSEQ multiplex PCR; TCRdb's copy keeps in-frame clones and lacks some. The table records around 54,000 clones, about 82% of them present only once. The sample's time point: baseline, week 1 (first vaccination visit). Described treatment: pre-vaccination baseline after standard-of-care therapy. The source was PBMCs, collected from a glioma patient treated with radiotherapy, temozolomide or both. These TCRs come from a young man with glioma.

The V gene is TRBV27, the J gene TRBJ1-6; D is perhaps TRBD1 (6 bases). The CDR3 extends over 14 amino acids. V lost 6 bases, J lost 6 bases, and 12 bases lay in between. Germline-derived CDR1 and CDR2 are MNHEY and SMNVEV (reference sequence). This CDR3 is CASSPDRLNSPLHF. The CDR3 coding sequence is TGTGCCAGCAGCCCAGACAGGCTTAATTCACCCCTCCACTTT.

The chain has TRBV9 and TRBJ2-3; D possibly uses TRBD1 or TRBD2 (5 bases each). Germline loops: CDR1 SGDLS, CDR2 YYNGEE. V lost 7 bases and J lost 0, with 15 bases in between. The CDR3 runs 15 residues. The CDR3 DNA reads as TGTGCCAGCGAACCCGGGACGACAAGCACAGATACGCAGTATTTT. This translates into CASEPGTTSTDTQYF.

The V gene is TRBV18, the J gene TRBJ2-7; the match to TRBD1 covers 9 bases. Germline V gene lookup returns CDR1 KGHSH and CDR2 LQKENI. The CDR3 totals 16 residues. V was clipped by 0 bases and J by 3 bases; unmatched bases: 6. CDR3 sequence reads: CASSPPGLGQGYEQYF. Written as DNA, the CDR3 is TGTGCCAGCTCACCACCGGGGCTGGGACAGGGCTACGAGCAGTACTTC.

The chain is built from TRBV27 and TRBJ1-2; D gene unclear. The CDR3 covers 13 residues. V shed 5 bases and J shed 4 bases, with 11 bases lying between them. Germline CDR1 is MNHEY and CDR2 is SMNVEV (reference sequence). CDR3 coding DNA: TGTGCCAGCAGTGGATCCGCTCTCTATGGCTACACCTTC. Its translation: CASSGSALYGYTF.

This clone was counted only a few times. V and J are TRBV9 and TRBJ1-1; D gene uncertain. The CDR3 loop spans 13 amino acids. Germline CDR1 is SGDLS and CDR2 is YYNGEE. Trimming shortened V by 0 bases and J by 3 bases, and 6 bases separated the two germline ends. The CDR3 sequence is CASSVVAYTEAFF. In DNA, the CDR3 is TGTGCCAGCAGCGTAGTGGCGTACACTGAAGCTTTCTTT.

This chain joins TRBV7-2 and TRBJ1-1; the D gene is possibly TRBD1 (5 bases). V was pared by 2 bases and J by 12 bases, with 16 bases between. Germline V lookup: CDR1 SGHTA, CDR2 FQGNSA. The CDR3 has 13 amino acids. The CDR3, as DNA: TGTGCCAGCAGCTTAATGCTACTCAGGGACCCTTTCTTT. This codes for CASSLMLLRDPFF.

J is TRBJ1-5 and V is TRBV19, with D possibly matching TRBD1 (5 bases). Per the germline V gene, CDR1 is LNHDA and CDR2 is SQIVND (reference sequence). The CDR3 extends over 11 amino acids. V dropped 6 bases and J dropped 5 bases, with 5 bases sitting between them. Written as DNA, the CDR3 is TGTGCCAGTAGAGGGGATCAGCCCCAGCATTTT. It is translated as CASRGDQPQHF.

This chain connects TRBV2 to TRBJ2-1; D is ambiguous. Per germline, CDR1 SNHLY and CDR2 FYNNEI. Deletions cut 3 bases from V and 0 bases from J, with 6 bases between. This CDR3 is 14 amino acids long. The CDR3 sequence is CASSEESSYNEQFF. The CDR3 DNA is TGTGCCAGCAGTGAGGAGAGCTCCTACAATGAGCAGTTCTTC. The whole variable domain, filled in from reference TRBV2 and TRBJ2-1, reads EPEVTQTPSHQVTQMGQEVILRCVPISNHLYFYWYRQILGQKVEFLVSFYNNEISEKSEIFDDQFSVERPDGSNFTLKIRSTKLEDSAMYFCASSEESSYNEQFFGPGTRLTVL.

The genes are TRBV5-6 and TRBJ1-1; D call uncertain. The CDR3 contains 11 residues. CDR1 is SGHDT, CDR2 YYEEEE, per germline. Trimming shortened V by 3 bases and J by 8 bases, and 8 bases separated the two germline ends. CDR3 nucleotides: TGTGCCAGCAGCTGGGAATTAGAAGCTTTCTTT. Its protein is CASSWELEAFF.

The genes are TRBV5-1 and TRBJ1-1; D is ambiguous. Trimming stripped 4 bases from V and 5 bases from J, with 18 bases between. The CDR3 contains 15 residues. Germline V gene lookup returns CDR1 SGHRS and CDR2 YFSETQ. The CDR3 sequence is CASSAASIVMTEAFF. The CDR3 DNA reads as TGCGCCAGCAGCGCCGCTTCGATAGTGATGACTGAAGCTTTCTTT.

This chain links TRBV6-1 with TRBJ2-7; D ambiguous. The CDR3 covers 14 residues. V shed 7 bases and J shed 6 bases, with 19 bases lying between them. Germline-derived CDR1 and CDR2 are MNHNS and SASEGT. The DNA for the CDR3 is TGTGCCAGCAAGTCGTGGGCCCGCCCTGGCGAGCAGTACTTC. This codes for CASKSWARPGEQYF.

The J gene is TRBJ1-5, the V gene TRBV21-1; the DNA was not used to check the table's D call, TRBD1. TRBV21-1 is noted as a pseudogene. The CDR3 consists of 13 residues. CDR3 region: CASGQRLNQPQHF. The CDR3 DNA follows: TGTGCCAGCGGACAGCGACTCAATCAGCCCCAGCATTTT.

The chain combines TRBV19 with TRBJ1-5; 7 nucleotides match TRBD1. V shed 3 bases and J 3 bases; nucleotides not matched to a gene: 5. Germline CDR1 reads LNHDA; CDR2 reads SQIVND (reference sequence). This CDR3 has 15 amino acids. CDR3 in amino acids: CASSIRQGPNQPQHF. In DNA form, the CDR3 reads TGTGCCAGTAGTATCCGACAGGGCCCCAATCAGCCCCAGCATTTT.

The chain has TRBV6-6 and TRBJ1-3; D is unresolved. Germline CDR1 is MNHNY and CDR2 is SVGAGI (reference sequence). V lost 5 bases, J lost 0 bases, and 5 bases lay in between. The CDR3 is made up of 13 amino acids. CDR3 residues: CASSTFSGNTIYF. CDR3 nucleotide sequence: TGTGCCAGCAGTACGTTCTCTGGAAACACCATATATTTT.

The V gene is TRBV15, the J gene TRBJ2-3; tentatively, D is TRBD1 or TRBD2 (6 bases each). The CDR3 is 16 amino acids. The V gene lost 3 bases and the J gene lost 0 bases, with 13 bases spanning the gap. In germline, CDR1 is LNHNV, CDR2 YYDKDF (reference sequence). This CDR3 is CATSSWGASSTDTQYF. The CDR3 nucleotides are TGTGCCACCAGCAGCTGGGGGGCCTCTAGCACAGATACGCAGTATTTT.

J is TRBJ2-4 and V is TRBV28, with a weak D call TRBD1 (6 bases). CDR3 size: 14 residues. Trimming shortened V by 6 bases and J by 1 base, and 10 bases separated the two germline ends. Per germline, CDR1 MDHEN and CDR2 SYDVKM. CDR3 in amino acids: CASRLGQAKNIQYF. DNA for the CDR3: TGTGCCAGCAGGCTTGGACAGGCCAAAAACATTCAGTACTTC.

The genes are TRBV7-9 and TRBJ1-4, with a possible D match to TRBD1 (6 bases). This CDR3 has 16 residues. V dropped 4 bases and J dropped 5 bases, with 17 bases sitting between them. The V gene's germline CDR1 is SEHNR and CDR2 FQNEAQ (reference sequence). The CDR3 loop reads CASSSQEGGPNEKLFF. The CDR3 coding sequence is TGTGCCAGCAGCTCCCAGGAGGGGGGGCCCAATGAAAAACTGTTTTTT.